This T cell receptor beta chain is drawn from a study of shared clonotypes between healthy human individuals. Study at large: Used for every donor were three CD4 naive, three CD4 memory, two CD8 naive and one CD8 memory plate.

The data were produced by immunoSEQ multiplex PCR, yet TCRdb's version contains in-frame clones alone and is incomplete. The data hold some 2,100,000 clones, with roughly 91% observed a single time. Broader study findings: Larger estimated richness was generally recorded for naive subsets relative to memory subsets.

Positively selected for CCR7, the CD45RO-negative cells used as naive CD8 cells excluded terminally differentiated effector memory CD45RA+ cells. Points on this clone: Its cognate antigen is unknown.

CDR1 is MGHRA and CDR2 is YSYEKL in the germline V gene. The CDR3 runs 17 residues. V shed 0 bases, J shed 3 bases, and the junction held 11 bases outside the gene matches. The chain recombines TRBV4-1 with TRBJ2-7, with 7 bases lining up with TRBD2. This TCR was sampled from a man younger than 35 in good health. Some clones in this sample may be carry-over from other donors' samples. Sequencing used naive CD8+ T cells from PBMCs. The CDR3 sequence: CASSQDLGTIILYEQYF. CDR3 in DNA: TGCGCCAGCAGCCAAGATCTGGGGACTATAATTCTCTACGAGCAGTACTTC.